This TCR beta chain originates from a study of shared clonotypes between healthy human individuals. Overall study findings and caveats: Rarefaction curves obtained for sorted subsets showed sequencing incomplete despite large depth. The naive CD4 repertoires of a few donors were compared, and around 4.9% of clonotypes were shared. Clonotype sharing levels among donors were expected to vary with sequencing depth.

In the sorted-subset replicate PCRs, approximately 200 ng DNA, tens of thousands of T cell genomes, was used. TCRdb keeps only in-frame clones here, not all; method: immunoSEQ multiplex PCR. This sample carries roughly 2.1 million clones, just over 90% of them seen once, and the ten largest clones take 1.7%. On this clone: Its antigen is still unknown.

Germline CDR1 reads SGHTA; CDR2 reads FQGNSA. J gave up 6 bases and V 4 bases, and 7 bases lay outside the gene matches. This CDR3 is built from 15 residues. Naive CD8 cells lacked CD45RO and underwent positive selection for CCR7, leaving out terminally differentiated effector memory CD45RA+ cells. The gene calls are TRBV7-2 and TRBJ2-1; TRBD1 matches 9 bases. Input material: naive CD8+ T cells from PBMCs. This sequence was found in a man aged 18-30 years in good health. Some clones in this sample may be carry-over from other donors' samples. CDR3 in DNA: TGTGCCAGCAGCTCCCACAGGGGGCCGGTCAATGAGCAGTTCTTC. It yields the protein CASSSHRGPVNEQFF.